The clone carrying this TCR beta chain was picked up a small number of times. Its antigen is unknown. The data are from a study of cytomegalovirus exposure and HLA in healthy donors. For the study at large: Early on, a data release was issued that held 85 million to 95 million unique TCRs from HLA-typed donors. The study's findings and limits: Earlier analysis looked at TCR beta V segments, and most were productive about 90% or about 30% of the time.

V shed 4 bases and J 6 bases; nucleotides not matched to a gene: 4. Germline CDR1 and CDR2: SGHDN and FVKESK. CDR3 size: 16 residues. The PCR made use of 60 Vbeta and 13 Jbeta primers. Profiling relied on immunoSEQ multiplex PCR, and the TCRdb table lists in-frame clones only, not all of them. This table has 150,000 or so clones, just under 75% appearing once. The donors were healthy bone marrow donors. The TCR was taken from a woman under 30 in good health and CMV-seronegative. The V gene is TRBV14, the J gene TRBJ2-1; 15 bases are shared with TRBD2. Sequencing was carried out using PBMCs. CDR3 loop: CASSLGTSGRTNEQFF. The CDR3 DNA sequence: TGTGCCAGCAGCCTCGGGACTAGCGGGAGGACCAATGAGCAGTTCTTC. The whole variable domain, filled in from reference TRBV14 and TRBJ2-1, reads EAGVTQFPSHSVIEKGQTVTLRCDPISGHDNLYWYRRVMGKEIKFLLHFVKESKQDESGMPNNRFLAERTGGTYSTLKVQPAELEDSGVYFCASSLGTSGRTNEQFFGPGTRLTVL.